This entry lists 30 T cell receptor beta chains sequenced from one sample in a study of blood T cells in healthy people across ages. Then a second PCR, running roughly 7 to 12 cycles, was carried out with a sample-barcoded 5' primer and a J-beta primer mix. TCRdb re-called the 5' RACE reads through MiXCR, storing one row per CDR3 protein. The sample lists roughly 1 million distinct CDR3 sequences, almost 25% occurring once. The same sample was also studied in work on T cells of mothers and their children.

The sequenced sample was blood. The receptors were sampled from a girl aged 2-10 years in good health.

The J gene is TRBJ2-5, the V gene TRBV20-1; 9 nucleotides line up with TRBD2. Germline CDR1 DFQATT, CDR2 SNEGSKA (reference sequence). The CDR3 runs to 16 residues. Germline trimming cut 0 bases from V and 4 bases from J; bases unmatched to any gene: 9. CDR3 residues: CSARDWAFSGRETQYF. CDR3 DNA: TGCAGTGCTAGAGATTGGGCTTTTAGCGGGAGAGAGACCCAGTACTTC.

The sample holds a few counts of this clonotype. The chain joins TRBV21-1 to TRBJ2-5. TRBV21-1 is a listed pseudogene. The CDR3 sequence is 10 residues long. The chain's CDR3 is CASSLRTQYF. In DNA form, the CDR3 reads TGTGCCAGCAGTTTGCGCACCCAGTACTTC.

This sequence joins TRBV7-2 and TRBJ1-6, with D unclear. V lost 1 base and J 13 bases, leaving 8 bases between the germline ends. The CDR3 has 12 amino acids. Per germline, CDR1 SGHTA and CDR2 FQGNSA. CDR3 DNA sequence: TGTGCCAGCAGCTTAGTGCCCCTGCCCCTCCACTTT. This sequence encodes CASSLVPLPLHF.

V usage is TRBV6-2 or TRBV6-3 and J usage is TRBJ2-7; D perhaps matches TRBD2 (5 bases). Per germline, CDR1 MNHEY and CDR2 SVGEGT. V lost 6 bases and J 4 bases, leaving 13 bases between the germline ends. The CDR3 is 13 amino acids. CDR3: CASSWVTGYEQYF. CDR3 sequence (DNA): TGTGCCAGCAGCTGGGTGACGGGGTACGAGCAGTACTTC.

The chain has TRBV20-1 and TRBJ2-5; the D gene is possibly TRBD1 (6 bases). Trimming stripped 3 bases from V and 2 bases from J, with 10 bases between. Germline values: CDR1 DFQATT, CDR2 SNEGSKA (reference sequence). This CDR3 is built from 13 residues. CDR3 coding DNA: TGCAGTGCTAGTAGGACAGAGCAAGAGACCCAGTACTTC. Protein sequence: CSASRTEQETQYF.

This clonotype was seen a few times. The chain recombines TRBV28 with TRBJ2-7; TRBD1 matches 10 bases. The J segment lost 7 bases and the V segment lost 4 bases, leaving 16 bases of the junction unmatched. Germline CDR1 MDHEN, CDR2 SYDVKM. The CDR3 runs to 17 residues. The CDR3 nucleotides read TGTGCCAGCAGTTCAGTAACCGGGACAGGGGAGTCGGGGGAGCAGTACTTC. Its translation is CASSSVTGTGESGEQYF.

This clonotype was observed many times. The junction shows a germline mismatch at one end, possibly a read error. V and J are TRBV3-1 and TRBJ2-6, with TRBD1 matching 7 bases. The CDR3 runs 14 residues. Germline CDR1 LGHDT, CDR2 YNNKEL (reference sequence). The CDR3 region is CASSQGAGANVLTF. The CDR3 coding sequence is TGCGCCAGCAGCCAGGGGGCTGGGGCCAACGTCCTGACTTTC.

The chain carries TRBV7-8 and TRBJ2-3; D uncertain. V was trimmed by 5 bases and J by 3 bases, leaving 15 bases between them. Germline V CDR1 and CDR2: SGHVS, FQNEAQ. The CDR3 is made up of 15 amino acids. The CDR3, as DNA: TGTGCCAGCAGCGACGCAGGTTTCCATACAGATACGCAGTATTTT. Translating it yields CASSDAGFHTDTQYF.

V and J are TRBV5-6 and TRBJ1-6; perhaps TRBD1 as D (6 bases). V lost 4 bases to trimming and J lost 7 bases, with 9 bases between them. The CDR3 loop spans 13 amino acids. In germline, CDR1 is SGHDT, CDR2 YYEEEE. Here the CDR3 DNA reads TGTGCCAGCAGCGCAACAGGGAATTCACCCCTCCACTTT. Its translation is CASSATGNSPLHF.

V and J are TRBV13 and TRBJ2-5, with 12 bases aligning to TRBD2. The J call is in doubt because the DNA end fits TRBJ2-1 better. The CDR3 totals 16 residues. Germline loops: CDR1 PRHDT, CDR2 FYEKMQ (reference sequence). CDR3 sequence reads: CASSTAGTSGRGEQFF. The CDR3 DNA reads TGTGCCAGCAGCACGGCCGGGACTAGCGGGCGGGGTGAGCAGTTCTTC.

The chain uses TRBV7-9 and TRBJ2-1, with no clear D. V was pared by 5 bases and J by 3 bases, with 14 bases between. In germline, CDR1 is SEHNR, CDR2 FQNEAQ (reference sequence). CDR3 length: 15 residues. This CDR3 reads CASSPLGPFYNEQFF. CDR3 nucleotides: TGTGCCAGCAGCCCGCTGGGCCCTTTCTACAATGAGCAGTTCTTC.

CDR3: CAISDGLSYDLTDTQYF. In nucleotides, the CDR3 is TGTGCCATCAGTGATGGCCTAAGCTACGACCTCACAGATACGCAGTATTTT. The chain couples TRBV10-3 to TRBJ2-3; D gene unclear. CDR3 size: 17 residues. CDR1 and CDR2 from the germline V gene are ENHRY and SYGVKD. The V gene lost 3 bases and the J gene lost 2 bases, with 18 bases spanning the gap.

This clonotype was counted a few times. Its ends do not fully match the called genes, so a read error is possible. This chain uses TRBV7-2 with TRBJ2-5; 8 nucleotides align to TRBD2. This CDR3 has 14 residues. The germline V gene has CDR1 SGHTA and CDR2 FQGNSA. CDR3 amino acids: CASSVAGLWETQYF. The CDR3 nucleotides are TGTGCCAGCAGCGTAGCGGGACTGTGGGAGACCCAGTACTTC.

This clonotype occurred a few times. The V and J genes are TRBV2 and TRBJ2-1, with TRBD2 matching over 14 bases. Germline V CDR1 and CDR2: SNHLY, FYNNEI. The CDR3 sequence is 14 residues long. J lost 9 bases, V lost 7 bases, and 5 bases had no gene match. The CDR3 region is CASTTSGGAGEQFF. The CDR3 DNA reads TGTGCCAGCACGACTAGCGGGGGGGCCGGTGAGCAGTTCTTC.

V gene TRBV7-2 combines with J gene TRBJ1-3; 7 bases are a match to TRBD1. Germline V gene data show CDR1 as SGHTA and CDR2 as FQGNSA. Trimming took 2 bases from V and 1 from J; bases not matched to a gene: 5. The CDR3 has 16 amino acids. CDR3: CASSLFQGGSGNTIYF. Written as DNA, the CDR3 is TGTGCCAGCAGCTTATTCCAGGGGGGGTCTGGAAACACCATATATTTT.

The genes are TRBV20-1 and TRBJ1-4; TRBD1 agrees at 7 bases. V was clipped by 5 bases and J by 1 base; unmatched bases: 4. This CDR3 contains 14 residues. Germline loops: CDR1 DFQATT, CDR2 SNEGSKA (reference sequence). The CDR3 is CSAPRQGTNEKLFF. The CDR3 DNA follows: TGCAGTGCTCCCAGACAGGGAACTAATGAAAAACTGTTTTTT.

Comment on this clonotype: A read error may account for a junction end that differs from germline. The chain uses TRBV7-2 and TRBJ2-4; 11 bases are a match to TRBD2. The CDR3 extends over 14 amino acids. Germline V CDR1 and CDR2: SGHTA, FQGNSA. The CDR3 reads CASSIAGGRNIQYF. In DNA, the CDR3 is TGTGCCAGCAGCATAGCGGGAGGGAGAAACATTCAGTACTTC. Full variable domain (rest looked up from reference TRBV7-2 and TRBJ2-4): GAGVSQSPSNKVTEKGKDVELRCDPISGHTALYWYRQSLGQGLEFLIYFQGNSAPDKSGLPSDRFSAERTGGSVSTLTIQRTQQEDSAVYLCASSIAGGRNIQYFGAGTRLSVL.

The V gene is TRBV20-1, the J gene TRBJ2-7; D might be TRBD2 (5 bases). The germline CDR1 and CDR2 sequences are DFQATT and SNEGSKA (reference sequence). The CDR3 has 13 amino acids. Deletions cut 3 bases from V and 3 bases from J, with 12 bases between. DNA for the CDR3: TGCAGTGCTAGTGACGAGGGAAACTACGAGCAGTACGTC. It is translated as CSASDEGNYEQYV.

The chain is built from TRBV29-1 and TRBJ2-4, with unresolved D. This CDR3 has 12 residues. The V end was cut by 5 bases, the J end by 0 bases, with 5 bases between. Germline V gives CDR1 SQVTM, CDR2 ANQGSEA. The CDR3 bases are TGCAGCGTTTTGCTAGCCAAAAACATTCAGTACTTC. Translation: CSVLLAKNIQYF.

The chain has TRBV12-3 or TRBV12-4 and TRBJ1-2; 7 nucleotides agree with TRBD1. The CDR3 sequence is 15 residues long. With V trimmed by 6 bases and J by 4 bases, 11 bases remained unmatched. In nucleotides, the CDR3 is TGTGCCAGCAGGTTACAGGGGAAAGGGGTCTATGGCTACACCTTC. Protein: CASRLQGKGVYGYTF.

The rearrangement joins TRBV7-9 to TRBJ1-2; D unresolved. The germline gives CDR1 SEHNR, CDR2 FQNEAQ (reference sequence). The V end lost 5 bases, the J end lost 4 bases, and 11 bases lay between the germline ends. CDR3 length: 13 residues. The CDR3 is CASSPTAIYGYTF. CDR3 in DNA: TGTGCCAGCAGCCCCACGGCGATCTATGGCTACACCTTC.

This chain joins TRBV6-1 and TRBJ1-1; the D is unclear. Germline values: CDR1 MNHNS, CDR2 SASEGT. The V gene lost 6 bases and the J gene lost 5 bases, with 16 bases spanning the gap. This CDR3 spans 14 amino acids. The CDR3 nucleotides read TGTGCCAGCAGCCATCTACTATCTAGTACTGAAGCTTTCTTT. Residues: CASSHLLSSTEAFF.

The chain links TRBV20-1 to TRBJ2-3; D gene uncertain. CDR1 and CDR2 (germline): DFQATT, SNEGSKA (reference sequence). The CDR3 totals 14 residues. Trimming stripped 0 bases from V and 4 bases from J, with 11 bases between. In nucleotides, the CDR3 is TGCAGTGCTAGAGATCTTAGCTTTTCAGATACGCAGTATTTT. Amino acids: CSARDLSFSDTQYF.

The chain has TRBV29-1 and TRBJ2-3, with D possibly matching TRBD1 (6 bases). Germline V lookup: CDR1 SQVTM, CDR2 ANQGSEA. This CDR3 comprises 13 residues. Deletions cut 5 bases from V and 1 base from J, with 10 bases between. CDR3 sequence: CSVHRDGTDTQYF. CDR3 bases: TGCAGCGTTCACAGGGACGGCACAGATACGCAGTATTTT.

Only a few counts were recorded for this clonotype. This chain's CDR3 is CASSFGYIYEQYF. In DNA, the CDR3 is TGTGCCAGCAGCTTCGGCTACATCTACGAGCAGTACTTC. This chain uses TRBV5-6 with TRBJ2-7; unclear D gene. The CDR3 spans 13 residues. The germline V gene has CDR1 SGHDT and CDR2 YYEEEE. Trimming took off 2 bases at V and 3 bases at J, with 9 bases between the two ends.

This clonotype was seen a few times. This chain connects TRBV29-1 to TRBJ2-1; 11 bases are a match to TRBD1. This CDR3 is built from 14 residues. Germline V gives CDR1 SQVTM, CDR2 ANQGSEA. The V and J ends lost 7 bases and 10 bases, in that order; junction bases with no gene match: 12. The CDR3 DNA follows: TGCAGCGACGGAGGACAGGGGGCGACGAGGGAGCAGTTCTTC. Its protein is CSDGGQGATREQFF.

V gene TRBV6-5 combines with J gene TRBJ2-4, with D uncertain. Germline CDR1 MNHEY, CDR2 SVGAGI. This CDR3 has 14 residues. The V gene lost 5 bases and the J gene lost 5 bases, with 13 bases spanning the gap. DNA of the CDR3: TGTGCCAGCAGTCCCAGTTTCCCCCAAAACATTCAGTACTTC. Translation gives CASSPSFPQNIQYF.

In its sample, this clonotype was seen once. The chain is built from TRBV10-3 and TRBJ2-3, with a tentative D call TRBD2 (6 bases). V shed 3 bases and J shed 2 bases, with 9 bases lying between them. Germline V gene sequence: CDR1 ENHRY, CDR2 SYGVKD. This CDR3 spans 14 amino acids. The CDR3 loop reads CAISELAYTDTQYF. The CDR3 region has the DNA TGTGCCATCAGTGAACTAGCTTACACAGATACGCAGTATTTT.

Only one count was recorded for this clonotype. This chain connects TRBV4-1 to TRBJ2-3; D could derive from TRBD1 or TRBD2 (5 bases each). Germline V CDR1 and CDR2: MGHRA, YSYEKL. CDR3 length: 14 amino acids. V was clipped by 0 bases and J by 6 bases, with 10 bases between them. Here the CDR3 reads CASSQEGVADTQYF. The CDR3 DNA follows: TGCGCCAGCAGCCAAGAAGGGGTAGCGGATACGCAGTATTTT.

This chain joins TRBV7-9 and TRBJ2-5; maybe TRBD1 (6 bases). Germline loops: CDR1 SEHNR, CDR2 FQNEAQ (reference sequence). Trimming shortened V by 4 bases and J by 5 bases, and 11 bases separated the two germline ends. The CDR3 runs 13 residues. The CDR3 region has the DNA TGTGCCAGCAGCTACGGGACATTCGAGACCCAGTACTTC. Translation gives CASSYGTFETQYF.